This T cell receptor beta chain was identified during a study of shared clonotypes between healthy human individuals. Libraries were prepared by immunoSEQ multiplex PCR; TCRdb keeps only in-frame clonotypes and omits some of them. Among roughly 2.2 million clones, about nine tenths were seen once, and the ten largest hold around 0.38%. This CDR3 has 15 amino acids. The germline V gene has CDR1 SEHNR and CDR2 FQNEAQ (reference sequence). Trimming removed 0 bases from V and 3 bases from J; junction bases left unmatched: 2. In regard to this clone: In the same sample, other DNA sequences code for this CDR3.

Splitting the CD4+ cells yielded a CD45RA+ naive subset and a CD45RA-negative memory subset. Sample: naive CD4+ T cells from PBMCs. Subset noted: CD45RA+ positively selected. This TCR was sampled from a man younger than 35 in good health. Some clones in this sample may be carry-over from other donors' samples. The chain carries TRBV7-9 and TRBJ2-3; TRBD2 aligns across 8 bases. The CDR3 region is CASSLAPGGTDTQYF. CDR3 sequence (DNA): TGTGCCAGCAGCTTAGCCCCGGGGGGGACAGATACGCAGTATTTT.